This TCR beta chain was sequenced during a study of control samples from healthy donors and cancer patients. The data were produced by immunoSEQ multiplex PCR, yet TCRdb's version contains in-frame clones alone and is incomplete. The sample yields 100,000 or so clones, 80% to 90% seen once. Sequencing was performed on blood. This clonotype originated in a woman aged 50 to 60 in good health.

Here the CDR3 DNA reads TGTGCCACCAGTGATCCCGGGGGTGGCAATGAGCAGTTCTTC. Protein: CATSDPGGGNEQFF. The gene calls are TRBV24-1 and TRBJ2-1; D perhaps matches TRBD2 (6 bases). V lost 3 bases and J 6 bases, leaving 11 bases between the germline ends. The CDR3 loop spans 14 amino acids. Germline-derived CDR1 and CDR2 are KGHDR and SFDVKD.